This TCR beta chain was sequenced in a study of OX40 agonist ivuxolimab in advanced cancers. The overall study: Every 2 weeks, ivuxolimab was infused into the patients intravenously at between 0.01 and 10 mg/kg. General study findings and limits: The study found among the lowest clonal expansion in partial responders at 0.1-3.0 mg/kg.

Systemic immunosuppression or autoimmune disease history was grounds to exclude patients. A note on this clone: The antigen is not known.

CDR3 length equals 15 residues. Per the germline V gene, CDR1 is SGHNT and CDR2 is YYREEE (reference sequence). V was clipped by 2 bases and J by 2 bases, with 13 bases between them. TCRdb's copy holds only in-frame clones and misses some; the assay was immunoSEQ multiplex PCR. The data show around 15,000 clones, approximately 86% seen once. This clonotype was obtained from an adult with an advanced solid tumor such as melanoma, head and neck, liver or kidney cancer. The gene calls are TRBV5-4 and TRBJ1-1, with D perhaps TRBD1 (6 bases). Source: CD4+ or CD8+ T cells sorted from blood, taken in a trial of the OX40 agonist ivuxolimab. CDR3 DNA sequence: TGTGCCAGCAGCTTAAGCGCGGACAGAAACACTGAAGCTTTCTTT. It is translated as CASSLSADRNTEAFF.